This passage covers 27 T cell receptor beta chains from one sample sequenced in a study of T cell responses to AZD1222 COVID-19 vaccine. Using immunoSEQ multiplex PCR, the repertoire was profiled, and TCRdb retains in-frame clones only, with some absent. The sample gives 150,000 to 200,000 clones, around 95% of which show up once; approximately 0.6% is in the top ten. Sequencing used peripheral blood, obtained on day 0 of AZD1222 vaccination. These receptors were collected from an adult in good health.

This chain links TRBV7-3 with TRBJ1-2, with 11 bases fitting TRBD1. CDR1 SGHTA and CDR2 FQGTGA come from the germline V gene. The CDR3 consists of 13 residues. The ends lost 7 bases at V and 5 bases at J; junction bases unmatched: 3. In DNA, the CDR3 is TGTGCCAGCACCGGACAGGGGGCATATGGCTACACCTTC. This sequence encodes CASTGQGAYGYTF.

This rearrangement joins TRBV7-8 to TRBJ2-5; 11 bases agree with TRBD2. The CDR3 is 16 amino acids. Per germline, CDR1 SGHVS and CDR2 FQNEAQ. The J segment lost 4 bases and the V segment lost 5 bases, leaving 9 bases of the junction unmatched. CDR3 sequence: CASSTHLAGGPETQYF. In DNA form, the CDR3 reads TGTGCCAGCAGCACGCACTTAGCGGGAGGGCCAGAGACCCAGTACTTC.

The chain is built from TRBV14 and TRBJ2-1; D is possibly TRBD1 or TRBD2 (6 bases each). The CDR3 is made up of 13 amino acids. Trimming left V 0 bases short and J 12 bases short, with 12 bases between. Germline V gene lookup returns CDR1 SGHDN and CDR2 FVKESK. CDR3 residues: CASSQERRGVQFF. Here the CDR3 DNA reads TGTGCCAGCAGCCAAGAACGGAGGGGGGTGCAGTTCTTC.

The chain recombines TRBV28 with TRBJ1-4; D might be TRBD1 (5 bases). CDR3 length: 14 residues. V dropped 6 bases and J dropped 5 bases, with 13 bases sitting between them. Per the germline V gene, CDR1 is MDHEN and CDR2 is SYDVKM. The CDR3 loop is CASSLWDLNEKLFF. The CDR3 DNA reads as TGTGCCAGCAGCCTCTGGGACTTGAATGAAAAACTGTTTTTT.

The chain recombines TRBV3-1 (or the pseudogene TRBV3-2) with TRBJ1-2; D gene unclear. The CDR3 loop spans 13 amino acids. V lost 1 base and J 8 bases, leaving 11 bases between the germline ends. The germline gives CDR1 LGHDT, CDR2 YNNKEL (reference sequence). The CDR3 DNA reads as TGTGCCAGCAGCCAAGCGACGGTCGACGGCTACACCTTC. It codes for CASSQATVDGYTF.

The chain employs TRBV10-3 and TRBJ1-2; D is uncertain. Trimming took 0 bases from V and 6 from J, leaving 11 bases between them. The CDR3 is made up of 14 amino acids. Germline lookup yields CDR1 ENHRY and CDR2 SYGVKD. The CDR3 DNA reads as TGTGCCATCAGTGAGTCCACAGTGTTGGATGGCTACACCTTC. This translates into CAISESTVLDGYTF.

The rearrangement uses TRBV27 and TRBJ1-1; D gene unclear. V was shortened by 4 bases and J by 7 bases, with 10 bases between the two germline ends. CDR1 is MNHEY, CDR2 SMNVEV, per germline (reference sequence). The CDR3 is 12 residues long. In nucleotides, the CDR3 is TGTGCCAGCAGTTCGCGACCTTATGAAGCTTTCTTT. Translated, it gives CASSSRPYEAFF.

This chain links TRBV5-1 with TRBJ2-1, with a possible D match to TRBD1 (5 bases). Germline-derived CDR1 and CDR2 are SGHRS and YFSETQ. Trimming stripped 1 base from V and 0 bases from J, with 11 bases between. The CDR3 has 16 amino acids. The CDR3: CASSLQGSHSYNEQFF. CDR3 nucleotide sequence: TGCGCCAGCAGCTTGCAGGGCTCCCACTCCTACAATGAGCAGTTCTTC.

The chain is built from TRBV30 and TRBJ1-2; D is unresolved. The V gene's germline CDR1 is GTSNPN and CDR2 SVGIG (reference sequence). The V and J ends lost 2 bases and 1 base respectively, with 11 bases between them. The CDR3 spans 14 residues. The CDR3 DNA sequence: TGTGCCTGGAGTAACATGGTGGGTAACTATGGCTACACCTTC. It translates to CAWSNMVGNYGYTF.

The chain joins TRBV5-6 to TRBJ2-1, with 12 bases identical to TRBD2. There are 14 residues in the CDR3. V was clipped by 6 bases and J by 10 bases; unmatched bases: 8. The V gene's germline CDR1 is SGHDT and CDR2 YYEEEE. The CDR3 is CASNLRGLAGEQFF. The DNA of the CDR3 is TGTGCCAGCAACCTACGAGGACTAGCGGGAGAGCAGTTCTTC.

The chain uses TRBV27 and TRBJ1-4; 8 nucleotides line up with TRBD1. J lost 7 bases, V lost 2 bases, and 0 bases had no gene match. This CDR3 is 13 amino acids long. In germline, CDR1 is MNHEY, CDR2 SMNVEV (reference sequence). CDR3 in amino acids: CASSLQGAEKLFF. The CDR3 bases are TGTGCCAGCAGTTTACAGGGGGCTGAAAAACTGTTTTTT. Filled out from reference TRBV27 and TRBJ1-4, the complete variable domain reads EAQVTQNPRYLITVTGKKLTVTCSQNMNHEYMSWYRQDPGLGLRQIYYSMNVEVTDKGDVPEGYKVSRKEKRNFPLILESPSPNQTSLYFCASSLQGAEKLFFGSGTQLSVL.

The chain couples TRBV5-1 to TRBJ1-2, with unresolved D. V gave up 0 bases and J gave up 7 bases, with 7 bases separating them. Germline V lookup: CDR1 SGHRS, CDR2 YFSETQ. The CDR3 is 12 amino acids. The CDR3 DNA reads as TGCGCCAGCAGCTTGGGGGTCTCTGGCTACACCTTC. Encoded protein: CASSLGVSGYTF.

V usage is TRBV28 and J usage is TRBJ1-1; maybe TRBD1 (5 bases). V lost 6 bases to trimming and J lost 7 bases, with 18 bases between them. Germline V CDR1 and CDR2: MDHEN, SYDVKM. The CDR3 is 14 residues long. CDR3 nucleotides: TGTGCCAGCAGCCCCCCCCCTGGGGCCGTTGAAGCTTTCTTT. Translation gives CASSPPPGAVEAFF. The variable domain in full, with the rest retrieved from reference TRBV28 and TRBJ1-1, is DVKVTQSSRYLVKRTGEKVFLECVQDMDHENMFWYRQDPGLGLRLIYFSYDVKMKEKGDIPEGYSVSREKKERFSLILESASTNQTSMYLCASSPPPGAVEAFFGQGTRLTVV.

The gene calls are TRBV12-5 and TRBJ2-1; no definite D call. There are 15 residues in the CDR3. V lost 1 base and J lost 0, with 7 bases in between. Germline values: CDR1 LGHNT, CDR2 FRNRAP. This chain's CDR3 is CASGLAGSSYNEQFF. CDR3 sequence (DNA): TGTGCTAGTGGTTTGGCCGGAAGCTCCTACAATGAGCAGTTCTTC.

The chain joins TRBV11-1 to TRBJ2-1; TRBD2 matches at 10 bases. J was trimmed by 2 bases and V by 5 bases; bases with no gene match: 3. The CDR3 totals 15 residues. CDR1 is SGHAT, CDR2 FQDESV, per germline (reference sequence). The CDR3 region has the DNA TGTGCCAGCAGCAGGGGGACTAGCGCCTACAATGAGCAGTTCTTC. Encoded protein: CASSRGTSAYNEQFF.

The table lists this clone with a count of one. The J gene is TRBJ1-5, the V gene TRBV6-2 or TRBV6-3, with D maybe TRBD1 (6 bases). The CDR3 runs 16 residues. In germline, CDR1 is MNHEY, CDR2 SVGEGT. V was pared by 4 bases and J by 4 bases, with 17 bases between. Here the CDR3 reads CASSLGGGPTNQPQHF. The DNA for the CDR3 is TGTGCCAGCAGTTTGGGTGGGGGCCCGACTAATCAGCCCCAGCATTTT.

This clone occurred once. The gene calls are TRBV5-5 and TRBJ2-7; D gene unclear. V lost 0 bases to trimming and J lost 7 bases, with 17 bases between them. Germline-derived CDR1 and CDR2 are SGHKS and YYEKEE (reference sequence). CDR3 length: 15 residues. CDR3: CASSLGSDGRSEQYF. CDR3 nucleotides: TGTGCCAGCAGCTTGGGCAGCGACGGACGTTCGGAGCAGTACTTC.

The CDR3: CASSPGSRGNTEAFF. Here the CDR3 DNA reads TGTGCCAGTAGTCCCGGGAGTAGGGGGAACACTGAAGCTTTCTTT. The chain employs TRBV19 and TRBJ1-1; D perhaps matches TRBD1 (5 bases). With 5 bases removed from V and 1 base from J, the gap between germline ends came to 14 bases. The CDR3 is 15 residues long. Germline CDR1 reads LNHDA; CDR2 reads SQIVND (reference sequence).

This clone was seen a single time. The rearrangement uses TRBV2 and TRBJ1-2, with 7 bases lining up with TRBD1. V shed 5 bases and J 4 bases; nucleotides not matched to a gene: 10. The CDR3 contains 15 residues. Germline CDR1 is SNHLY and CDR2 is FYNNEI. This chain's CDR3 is CASSLSDRAVYGYTF. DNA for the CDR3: TGTGCCAGCAGTCTAAGTGACAGGGCTGTCTATGGCTACACCTTC.

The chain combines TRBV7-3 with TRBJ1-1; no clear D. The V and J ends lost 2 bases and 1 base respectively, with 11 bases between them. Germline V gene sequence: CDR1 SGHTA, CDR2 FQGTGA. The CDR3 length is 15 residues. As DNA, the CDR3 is TGTGCCAGCAGCTTATTTGGACTCTCGAACACTGAAGCTTTCTTT. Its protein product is CASSLFGLSNTEAFF.

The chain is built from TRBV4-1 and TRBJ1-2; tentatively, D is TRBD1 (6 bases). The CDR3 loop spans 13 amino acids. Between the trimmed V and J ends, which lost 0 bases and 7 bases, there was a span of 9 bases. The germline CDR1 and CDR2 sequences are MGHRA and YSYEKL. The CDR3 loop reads CASSQDRGTGYTF. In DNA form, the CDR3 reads TGCGCCAGCAGCCAAGATAGGGGGACTGGCTACACCTTC.

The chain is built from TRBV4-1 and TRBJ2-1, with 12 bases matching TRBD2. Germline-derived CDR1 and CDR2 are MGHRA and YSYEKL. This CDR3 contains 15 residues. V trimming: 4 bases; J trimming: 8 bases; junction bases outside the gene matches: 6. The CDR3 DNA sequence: TGCGCCAGCAGCCCCCCTAGCGGGAGGGGGGATGAGCAGTTCTTC. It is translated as CASSPPSGRGDEQFF.

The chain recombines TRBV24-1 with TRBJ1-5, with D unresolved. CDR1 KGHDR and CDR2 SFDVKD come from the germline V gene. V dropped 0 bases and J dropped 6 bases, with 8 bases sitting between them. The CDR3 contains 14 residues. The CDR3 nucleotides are TGTGCCACCAGTGATTTGAGCAGATCTCAGCCCCAGCATTTT. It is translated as CATSDLSRSQPQHF.

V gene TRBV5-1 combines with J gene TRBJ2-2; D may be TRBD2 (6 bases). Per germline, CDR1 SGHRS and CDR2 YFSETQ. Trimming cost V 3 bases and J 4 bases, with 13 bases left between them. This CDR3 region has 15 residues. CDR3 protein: CASSWRDSLTGELFF. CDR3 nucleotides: TGCGCCAGCAGCTGGCGGGACTCCCTCACCGGGGAGCTGTTTTTT.

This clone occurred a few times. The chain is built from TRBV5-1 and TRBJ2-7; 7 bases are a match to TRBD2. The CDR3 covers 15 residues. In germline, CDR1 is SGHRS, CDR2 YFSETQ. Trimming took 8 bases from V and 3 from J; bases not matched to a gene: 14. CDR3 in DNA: TGCGCCAGTAAGCGGGGCAGCTTAGGGAGCTACGAGCAGTACTTC. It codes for CASKRGSLGSYEQYF. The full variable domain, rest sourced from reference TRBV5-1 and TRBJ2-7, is KAGVTQTPRYLIKTRGQQVTLSCSPISGHRSVSWYQQTPGQGLQFLFEYFSETQRNKGNFPGRFSGRQFSNSRSEMNVSTLELGDSALYLCASKRGSLGSYEQYFGPGTRLTVT.

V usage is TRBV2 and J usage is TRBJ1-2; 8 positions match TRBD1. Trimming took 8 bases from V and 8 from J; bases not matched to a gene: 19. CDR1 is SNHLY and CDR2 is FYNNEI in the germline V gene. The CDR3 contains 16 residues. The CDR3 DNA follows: TGTGCCAGCGGGTGGGGAGTTATGGACAGGGTAGTGGGCTACACCTTC. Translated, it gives CASGWGVMDRVVGYTF.

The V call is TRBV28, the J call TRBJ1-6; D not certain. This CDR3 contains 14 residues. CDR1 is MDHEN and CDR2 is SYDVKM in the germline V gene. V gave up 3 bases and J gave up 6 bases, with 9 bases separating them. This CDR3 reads CASSFPISNSPLHF. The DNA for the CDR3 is TGTGCCAGCAGTTTTCCGATTTCTAATTCACCCCTCCACTTT.